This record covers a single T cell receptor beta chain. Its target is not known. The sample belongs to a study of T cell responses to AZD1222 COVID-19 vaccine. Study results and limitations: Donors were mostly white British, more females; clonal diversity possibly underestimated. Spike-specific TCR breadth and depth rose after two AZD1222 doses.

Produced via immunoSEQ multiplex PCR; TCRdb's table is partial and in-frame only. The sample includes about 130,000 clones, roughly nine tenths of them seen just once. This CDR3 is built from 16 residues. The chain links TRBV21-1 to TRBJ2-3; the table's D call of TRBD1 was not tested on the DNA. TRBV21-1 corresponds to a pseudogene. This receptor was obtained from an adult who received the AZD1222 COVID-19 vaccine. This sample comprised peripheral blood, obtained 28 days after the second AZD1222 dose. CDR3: CASSSPRTGRTDTQYF. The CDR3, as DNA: TGTGCCAGCAGCAGCCCCCGGACAGGGAGGACAGATACGCAGTATTTT.